Listed here are 27 T cell receptor beta chains from one sample, sequenced in a study of graft-versus-host responses after intestinal transplantation. Their specific antigens are unknown. Profiling relied on immunoSEQ multiplex PCR, and the TCRdb table lists in-frame clones only, not all of them. The repertoire holds about 89,000 clones, with 85% to 95% as singletons. Material: unstimulated CD8+ T cells sorted from spleen or lymph node cells, obtained before intestinal transplant. Receptors originate from a human donor who received an intestinal transplant.

The V gene is TRBV27, the J gene TRBJ1-5, with D possibly matching TRBD1 (6 bases). The CDR3 covers 15 residues. Germline V gene lookup returns CDR1 MNHEY and CDR2 SMNVEV (reference sequence). The germline V and J ends were trimmed by 6 bases and 2 bases, with 14 bases remaining between them. Here the CDR3 reads CASSEQGGRNQPQHF. The DNA for the CDR3 is TGTGCCAGCAGCGAACAGGGCGGACGCAATCAGCCCCAGCATTTT.

The CDR3 region is CASSLGGGKYEQYF. In nucleotides, the CDR3 is TGTGCCAGCAGCTTAGGGGGGGGAAAGTACGAGCAGTACTTC. This sequence joins TRBV11-2 and TRBJ2-7; 7 positions agree with TRBD2. V lost 1 base to trimming and J lost 4 bases; unmatched junction nucleotides: 4. Germline CDR1 reads SGHAT; CDR2 reads FQNNGV. This CDR3 has 14 residues.

V is TRBV10-3 and J is TRBJ2-7, with 7 bases aligning to TRBD1. The germline V gene encodes CDR1 ENHRY and CDR2 SYGVKD. There are 13 residues in the CDR3. V gave up 6 bases and J gave up 5 bases; unmatched junction bases: 7. CDR3 sequence: CAIRTQGRNEQYF. The CDR3 bases are TGTGCCATCAGGACACAGGGGCGGAACGAGCAGTACTTC.

The chain has TRBV5-6 and TRBJ1-1, with 9 bases fitting TRBD1. Per the germline V gene, CDR1 is SGHDT and CDR2 is YYEEEE. V shed 0 bases, J shed 3 bases, and the junction held 6 bases outside the gene matches. CDR3 length: 16 residues. The CDR3 DNA reads as TGTGCCAGCAGCTTGGCCAACAGGGGGCTAGACACTGAAGCTTTCTTT. As protein: CASSLANRGLDTEAFF.

This clone was seen more than once but under ten times. V is TRBV10-1 and J is TRBJ1-2; TRBD1 is a possible D gene (6 bases). Germline V gives CDR1 WNHNN, CDR2 SYGVQD (reference sequence). The CDR3 is made up of 12 amino acids. V gave up 10 bases and J gave up 5 bases, with 14 bases separating them. The CDR3 here is CATPGQNYGYTF. Here the CDR3 DNA reads TGCGCCACCCCTGGACAGAATTATGGCTACACCTTC.

The chain employs TRBV7-9 and TRBJ2-2; possible D gene TRBD1, 6 bases. The CDR3 length is 15 residues. Looked up from germline, CDR1 is SEHNR and CDR2 is FQNEAQ (reference sequence). V lost 6 bases to trimming and J lost 4 bases, with 15 bases between them. The CDR3 DNA sequence: TGTGCCAGCAGTTCCGCAGGGGCGCCCACCGGGGAGCTGTTTTTT. Translating gives CASSSAGAPTGELFF.

This clone appeared a single time. V usage is TRBV25-1 and J usage is TRBJ1-1; D gene ambiguous. The CDR3 totals 14 residues. In germline, CDR1 is MGHDK, CDR2 SYGVNS. The V gene lost 6 bases and the J gene lost 8 bases, with 19 bases spanning the gap. CDR3 DNA: TGTGCCAGCAGCCCGGAGGCAGCTTCTTTAGAAGCTTTCTTT. It translates to CASSPEAASLEAFF. Full variable domain (outside the CDR3, taken from reference TRBV25-1 and TRBJ1-1): EADIYQTPRYLVIGTGKKITLECSQTMGHDKMYWYQQDPGMELHLIHYSYGVNSTEKGDLSSESTVSRIRTEHFPLTLESARPSHTSQYLCASSPEAASLEAFFGQGTRLTVV.

The chain joins TRBV4-1 to TRBJ2-7; 10 positions match TRBD1. Germline V CDR1 and CDR2: MGHRA, YSYEKL. This CDR3 contains 15 residues. V trimming: 5 bases; J trimming: 5 bases; junction bases outside the gene matches: 9. The CDR3, as DNA: TGCGCCAGCAGCTACCCGGGACAGGGGACCAACGAGCAGTACTTC. The encoded protein is CASSYPGQGTNEQYF.

The chain employs TRBV6-1 and TRBJ2-1; 12 bases map to TRBD2. The CDR3 extends over 17 amino acids. Germline loops: CDR1 MNHNS, CDR2 SASEGT. V shed 2 bases, J shed 7 bases, and the junction held 9 bases outside the gene matches. The CDR3 spells CASSESPSGGAWNEQFF. CDR3 in DNA: TGTGCCAGCAGTGAAAGCCCTAGCGGGGGGGCGTGGAATGAGCAGTTCTTC.

Turning to this clone: The junction does not match germline at one end; this may be a read error. This chain links TRBV5-6 with TRBJ1-1, with 8 bases fitting TRBD1. The germline gives CDR1 SGHDT, CDR2 YYEEEE. The length of the CDR3 is 12 residues. Here the CDR3 DNA reads TGTGTCAGCAGTCTTGGACAGGGACGAGCTTTCTTT. Encoded protein: CVSSLGQGRAFF. Full variable domain (rest looked up from reference TRBV5-6 and TRBJ1-1): DAGVTQSPTHLIKTRGQQVTLRCSPKSGHDTVSWYQQALGQGPQFIFQYYEEEERQRGNFPDRFSGHQFPNYSSELNVNALLLGDSALYLCVSSLGQGRAFFGQGTRLTVV.

V is TRBV9 and J is TRBJ2-3; TRBD2 matches 7 bases. Looked up from germline, CDR1 is SGDLS and CDR2 is YYNGEE. The CDR3 has 14 residues. V shed 0 bases, J shed 2 bases, and the junction held 0 bases outside the gene matches. CDR3 amino acids: CASSVGDYTDTQYF. For the CDR3, the DNA is TGTGCCAGCAGCGTAGGGGACTACACAGATACGCAGTATTTT. The full variable domain, its missing parts supplied by reference TRBV9 and TRBJ2-3, is DSGVTQTPKHLITATGQRVTLRCSPRSGDLSVYWYQQSLDQGLQFLIQYYNGEERAKGNILERFSAQQFPDLHSELNLSSLELGDSALYFCASSVGDYTDTQYFGPGTRLTVL.

This sequence joins TRBV7-8 and TRBJ1-1, with D perhaps matching TRBD1 (6 bases). V lost 5 bases and J lost 8, with 12 bases in between. CDR1 and CDR2 from the germline V gene are SGHVS and FQNEAQ. The CDR3 is made up of 12 amino acids. Written as DNA, the CDR3 is TGTGCCAGCAGCCTTACAGGGACGGAAGCTTTCTTT. It codes for CASSLTGTEAFF.

V gene TRBV7-9 combines with J gene TRBJ1-5; TRBD1 matches 7 bases. This CDR3 contains 14 residues. V was clipped by 1 base and J by 7 bases; unmatched bases: 4. Germline V gene lookup returns CDR1 SEHNR and CDR2 FQNEAQ (reference sequence). CDR3 coding DNA: TGTGCCAGCAGCTTAGGACAGGGTGGCCAGCCCCAGCATTTT. Translation gives CASSLGQGGQPQHF.

The V call is TRBV4-1, the J call TRBJ1-4, with 10 bases identical to TRBD1. V lost 1 base to trimming and J lost 5 bases; unmatched junction nucleotides: 7. Germline values: CDR1 MGHRA, CDR2 YSYEKL. The CDR3 contains 17 residues. The CDR3 region has the DNA TGCGCCAGCAGCCAAGCTGGGACAGGGGTTTGGAATGAAAAACTGTTTTTT. Translating gives CASSQAGTGVWNEKLFF.

Written as DNA, the CDR3 is TGTGCCAGCGGGACAGTCTACGAGCAGTACTTC. This codes for CASGTVYEQYF. The rearrangement links TRBV7-9 to TRBJ2-7, with 7 nucleotides matching TRBD1. Germline V gives CDR1 SEHNR, CDR2 FQNEAQ (reference sequence). This CDR3 contains 11 residues. The junction had 1 base not matched to a gene; V was cut back by 8 bases and J by 3 bases. Based on the CDR3 plus reference TRBV7-9 and TRBJ2-7, the full variable domain is DTGVSQNPRHKITKRGQNVTFRCDPISEHNRLYWYRQTLGQGPEFLTYFQNEAQLEKSRLLSDRFSAERPKGSFSTLEIQRTEQGDSAMYLCASGTVYEQYFGPGTRLTVT.

This chain uses TRBV5-4 with TRBJ2-7; perhaps TRBD2 as D (5 bases). This CDR3 has 13 residues. V gave up 1 base and J gave up 5 bases, with 10 bases separating them. Germline CDR1 SGHNT, CDR2 YYREEE (reference sequence). CDR3 in DNA: TGTGCCAGCAGCTTGTGGTCCGGGGACGAGCAGTACTTC. This gives the protein CASSLWSGDEQYF.

This CDR3 reads CAWSSGTGGSYEQYF. In DNA, the CDR3 is TGTGCCTGGAGTTCCGGGACAGGGGGTTCCTACGAGCAGTACTTC. J is TRBJ2-7 and V is TRBV30, with 11 nucleotides matching TRBD1. The CDR3 has 15 residues. Losses at the gene ends were 2 bases for V and 1 base for J; bases not matched to a gene: 4. Germline V gene lookup returns CDR1 GTSNPN and CDR2 SVGIG (reference sequence).

V and J are TRBV10-1 and TRBJ2-7; 10 positions agree with TRBD2. CDR3 length: 15 residues. Germline CDR1 reads WNHNN; CDR2 reads SYGVQD (reference sequence). With 8 bases clipped from V and 0 bases from J, the junction kept 7 bases outside the gene matches. The CDR3 loop reads CASLEASGSSYEQYF. CDR3 nucleotide sequence: TGCGCCAGCTTAGAAGCTAGCGGGAGCTCCTACGAGCAGTACTTC.

This clone appeared a single time. V and J are TRBV7-2 and TRBJ2-7; TRBD1 is a possible D gene (5 bases). Deletions cut 5 bases from V and 4 bases from J, with 9 bases between. This CDR3 region has 12 residues. Germline V gene lookup returns CDR1 SGHTA and CDR2 FQGNSA. The DNA of the CDR3 is TGTGCCAGCAGCAATTCAGGGTACGAGCAGTACTTC. Amino acids: CASSNSGYEQYF.

The rearrangement joins TRBV2 to TRBJ2-3; 7 nucleotides match TRBD1. The length of the CDR3 is 14 residues. Losses at the gene ends were 7 bases for V and 0 bases for J; bases not matched to a gene: 4. Germline loops: CDR1 SNHLY, CDR2 FYNNEI. CDR3 protein: CASKQGPSTDTQYF. DNA for the CDR3: TGTGCCAGCAAACAGGGGCCAAGCACAGATACGCAGTATTTT.

The J gene is TRBJ1-2, the V gene TRBV5-8, with 8 positions matching TRBD1. With V trimmed by 4 bases and J by 6 bases, 8 bases remained unmatched. The germline gives CDR1 SGHTS, CDR2 YDEGEE. The CDR3 is made up of 14 amino acids. As DNA, the CDR3 is TGTGCCAGCAGCCCCCTCGCGACAGGGGATGGCTACACCTTC. Translation: CASSPLATGDGYTF. Drawing the rest from reference TRBV5-8 and TRBJ1-2, the complete variable domain is EAGVTQSPTHLIKTRGQQATLRCSPISGHTSVYWYQQALGLGLQFLLWYDEGEERNRGNFPPRFSGRQFPNYSSELNVNALELEDSALYLCASSPLATGDGYTFGSGTRLTVV.

V is TRBV11-2 and J is TRBJ2-3, with D possibly matching TRBD1 (5 bases). The V end lost 7 bases, the J end lost 4 bases, and 18 bases lay between the germline ends. There are 15 residues in the CDR3. From germline, CDR1 is SGHAT and CDR2 FQNNGV. In nucleotides, the CDR3 is TGTGCCAGCATCCCCAGGGAAGGTTTCGCAGATACGCAGTATTTT. This sequence encodes CASIPREGFADTQYF.

This chain connects TRBV5-6 to TRBJ2-3; 9 bases agree with TRBD2. V was clipped by 0 bases and J by 3 bases; unmatched bases: 5. Germline V gives CDR1 SGHDT, CDR2 YYEEEE. The CDR3 covers 16 residues. The CDR3 spells CASSLGLAGSTDTQYF. The CDR3 DNA sequence: TGTGCCAGCAGCTTGGGTCTAGCGGGGAGTACAGATACGCAGTATTTT.

V is TRBV21-1 and J is TRBJ2-4; the table's D call, TRBD1, has no DNA check behind it. TRBV21-1 is noted as a pseudogene. The CDR3 has 16 residues. Written as DNA, the CDR3 is TGTGCCAGCAGCACTCTCGAGACAGGACGAAAAAACATTCAGTACTTC. Protein sequence: CASSTLETGRKNIQYF.

The gene calls are TRBV7-2 and TRBJ2-7, with 9 bases that match TRBD1. Per germline, CDR1 SGHTA and CDR2 FQGNSA. Trimming took 1 base from V and 2 from J; bases not matched to a gene: 0. The CDR3 contains 14 residues. The CDR3 is CASSLGTGAYEQYF. In DNA form, the CDR3 reads TGTGCCAGCAGCTTAGGGACAGGGGCCTACGAGCAGTACTTC.

The chain joins TRBV4-3 to TRBJ1-2; maybe TRBD1 (5 bases). Germline assignment: CDR1 LGHNA and CDR2 YSLEER. V was cut by 5 bases and J by 2 bases, with 30 bases left in between. The CDR3 runs to 20 residues. The CDR3 region is CASSSGHSTQGMATNYGYTF. CDR3 sequence (DNA): TGCGCCAGCAGCTCCGGACACTCAACCCAAGGGATGGCTACCAACTATGGCTACACCTTC.

In DNA, the CDR3 is TGTGCCAGCAGCTTAAATTGGCAGGGCGGTGAAGCTTTCTTT. Translated, it gives CASSLNWQGGEAFF. The chain links TRBV5-6 to TRBJ1-1, with TRBD1 as a possible D gene (5 bases). Germline CDR1 and CDR2: SGHDT and YYEEEE. The CDR3 covers 14 residues. The germline V and J ends were trimmed by 2 bases and 7 bases, with 15 bases remaining between them.